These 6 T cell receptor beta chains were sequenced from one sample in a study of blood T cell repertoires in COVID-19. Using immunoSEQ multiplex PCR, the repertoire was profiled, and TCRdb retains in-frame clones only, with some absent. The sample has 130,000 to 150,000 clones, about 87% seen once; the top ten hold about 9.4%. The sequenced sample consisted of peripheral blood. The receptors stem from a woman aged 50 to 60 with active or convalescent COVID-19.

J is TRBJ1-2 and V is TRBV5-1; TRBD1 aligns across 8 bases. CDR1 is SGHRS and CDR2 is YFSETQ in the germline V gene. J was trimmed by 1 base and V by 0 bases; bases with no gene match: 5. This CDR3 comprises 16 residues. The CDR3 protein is CASSLVTGAYNYGYTF. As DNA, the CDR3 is TGCGCCAGCAGCTTGGTGACAGGGGCCTATAACTATGGCTACACCTTC.

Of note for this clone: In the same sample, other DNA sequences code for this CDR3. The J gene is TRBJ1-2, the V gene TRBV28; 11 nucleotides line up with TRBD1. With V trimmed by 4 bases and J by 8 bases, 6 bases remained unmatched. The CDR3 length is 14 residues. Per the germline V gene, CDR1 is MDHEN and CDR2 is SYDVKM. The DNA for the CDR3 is TGTGCCAGCAGTTCCGGACAGGGGGCAGGAGGCTACACCTTC. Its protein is CASSSGQGAGGYTF.

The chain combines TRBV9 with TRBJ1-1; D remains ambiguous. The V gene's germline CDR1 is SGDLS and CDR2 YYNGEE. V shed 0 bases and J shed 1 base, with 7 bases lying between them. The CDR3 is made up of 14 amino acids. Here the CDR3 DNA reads TGTGCCAGCAGCGTAGGGGCAGGGAACACTGAAGCTTTCTTT. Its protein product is CASSVGAGNTEAFF.

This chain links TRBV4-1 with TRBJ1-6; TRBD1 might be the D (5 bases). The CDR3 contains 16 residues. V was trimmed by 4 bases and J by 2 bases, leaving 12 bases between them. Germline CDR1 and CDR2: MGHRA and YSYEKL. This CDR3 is CASSPMTATYNSPLHF. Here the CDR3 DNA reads TGCGCCAGCAGCCCCATGACAGCCACCTATAATTCACCCCTCCACTTT.

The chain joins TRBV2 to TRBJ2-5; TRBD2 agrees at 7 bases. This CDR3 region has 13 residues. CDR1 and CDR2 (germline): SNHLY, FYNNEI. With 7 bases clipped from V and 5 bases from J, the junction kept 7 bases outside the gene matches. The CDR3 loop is CASNRLAEETQYF. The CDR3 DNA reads TGTGCCAGCAATCGGCTAGCGGAGGAGACCCAGTACTTC.

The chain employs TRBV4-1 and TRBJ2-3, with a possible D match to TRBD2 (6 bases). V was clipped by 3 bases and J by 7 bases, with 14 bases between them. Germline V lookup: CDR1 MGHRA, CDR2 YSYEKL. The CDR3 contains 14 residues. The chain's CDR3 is CASSQRDLSYTQYF. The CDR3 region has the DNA TGCGCCAGCAGCCAGCGGGACTTATCCTATACGCAGTATTTT.